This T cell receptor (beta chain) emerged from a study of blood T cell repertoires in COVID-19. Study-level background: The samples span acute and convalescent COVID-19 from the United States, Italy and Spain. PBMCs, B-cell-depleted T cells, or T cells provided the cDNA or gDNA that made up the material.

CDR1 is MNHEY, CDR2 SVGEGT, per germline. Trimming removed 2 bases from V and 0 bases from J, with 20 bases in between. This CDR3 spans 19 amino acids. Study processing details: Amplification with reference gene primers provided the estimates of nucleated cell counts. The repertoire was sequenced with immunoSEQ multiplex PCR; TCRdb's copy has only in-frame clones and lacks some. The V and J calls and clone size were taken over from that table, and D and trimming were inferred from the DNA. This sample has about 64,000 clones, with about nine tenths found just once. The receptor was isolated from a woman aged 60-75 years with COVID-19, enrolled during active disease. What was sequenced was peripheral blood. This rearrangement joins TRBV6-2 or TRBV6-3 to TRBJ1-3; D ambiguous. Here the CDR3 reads CASSYENAGDGYSGNTIYF. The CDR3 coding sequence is TGTGCCAGCAGTTACGAGAACGCGGGCGACGGCTACTCTGGAAACACCATATATTTT.